This entry is about one T cell receptor beta chain. This sample stems from a study of control samples from healthy donors and cancer patients. Generated by immunoSEQ multiplex PCR, the TCRdb table keeps only in-frame clones and is missing some. The sample carries about 160,000 clones, about 94% recorded once. V was cut by 5 bases and J by 10 bases, with 15 bases left in between. The germline V gene encodes CDR1 MNHEY and CDR2 SMNVEV (reference sequence). The CDR3 extends over 13 amino acids. The sample comprised blood. The chain links TRBV27 to TRBJ2-4; D could derive from TRBD1 or TRBD2 (5 bases each). The receptor comes from a woman aged 40 to 49 in good health. This CDR3 is CASSPPGRKIQYF. In nucleotides, the CDR3 is TGTGCCAGCAGTCCACCGGGACGGAAAATTCAGTACTTC.